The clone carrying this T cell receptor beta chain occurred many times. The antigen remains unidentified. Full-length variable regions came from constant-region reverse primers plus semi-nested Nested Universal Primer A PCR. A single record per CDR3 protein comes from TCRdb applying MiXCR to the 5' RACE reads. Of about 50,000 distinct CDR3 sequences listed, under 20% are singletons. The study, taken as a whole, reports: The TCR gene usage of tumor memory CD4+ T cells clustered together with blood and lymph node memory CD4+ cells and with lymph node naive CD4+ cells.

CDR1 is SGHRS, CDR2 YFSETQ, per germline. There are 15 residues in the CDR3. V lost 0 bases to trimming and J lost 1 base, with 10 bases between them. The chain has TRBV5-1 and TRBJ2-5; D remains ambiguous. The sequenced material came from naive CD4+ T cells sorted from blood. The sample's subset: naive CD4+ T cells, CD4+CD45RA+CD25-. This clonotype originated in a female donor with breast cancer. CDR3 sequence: CASSLGPTFQETQYF. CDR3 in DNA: TGCGCCAGCAGCTTGGGGCCAACCTTCCAAGAGACCCAGTACTTC.